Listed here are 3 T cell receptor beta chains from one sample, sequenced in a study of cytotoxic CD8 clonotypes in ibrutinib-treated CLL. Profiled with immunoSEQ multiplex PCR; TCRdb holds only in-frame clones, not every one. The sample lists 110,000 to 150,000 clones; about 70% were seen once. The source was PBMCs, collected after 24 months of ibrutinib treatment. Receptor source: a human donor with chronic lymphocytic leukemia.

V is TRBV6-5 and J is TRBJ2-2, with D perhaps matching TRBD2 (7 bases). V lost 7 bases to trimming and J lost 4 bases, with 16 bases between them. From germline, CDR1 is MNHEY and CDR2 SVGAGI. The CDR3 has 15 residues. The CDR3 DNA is TGTGCCAGCACCCTAGGGGGGGCGGGCACCGGGGAGCTGTTTTTT. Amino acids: CASTLGGAGTGELFF.

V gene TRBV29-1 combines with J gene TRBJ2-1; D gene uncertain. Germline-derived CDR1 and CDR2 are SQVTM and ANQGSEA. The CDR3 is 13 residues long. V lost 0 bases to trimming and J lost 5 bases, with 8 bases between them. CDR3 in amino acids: CSVEDYRDNEQFF. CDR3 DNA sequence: TGCAGCGTTGAAGATTACAGAGACAATGAGCAGTTCTTC.

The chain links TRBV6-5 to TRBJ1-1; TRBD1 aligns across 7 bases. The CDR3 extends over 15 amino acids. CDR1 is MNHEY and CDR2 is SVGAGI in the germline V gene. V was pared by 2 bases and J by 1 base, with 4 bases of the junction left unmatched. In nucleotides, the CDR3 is TGTGCCAGCAGTTACGCGGGACAGCCGAACACTGAAGCTTTCTTT. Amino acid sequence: CASSYAGQPNTEAFF.